One sample yielded the 21 T cell receptor beta chains listed below, sequenced in a study of control samples from healthy donors and cancer patients. The repertoire was sequenced with immunoSEQ multiplex PCR; TCRdb's copy has only in-frame clones and lacks some. The data hold about 51,000 clones, with roughly 80% observed a single time. Source material: blood. Every receptor here comes from a man between 65 and 79 years old in good health.

The V call is TRBV5-4, the J call TRBJ2-1; 14 nucleotides line up with TRBD2. Per the germline V gene, CDR1 is SGHNT and CDR2 is YYREEE (reference sequence). The ends lost 4 bases at V and 8 bases at J; junction bases unmatched: 5. The CDR3 totals 15 residues. The CDR3 bases are TGTGCCAGCAGCCAGACTAGCGGGGGGGCGTATGAGCAGTTCTTC. It encodes CASSQTSGGAYEQFF. The full variable domain, with the rest looked up from reference TRBV5-4 and TRBJ2-1, is ETGVTQSPTHLIKTRGQQVTLRCSSQSGHNTVSWYQQALGQGPQFIFQYYREEENGRGNFPPRFSGLQFPNYSSELNVNALELDDSALYLCASSQTSGGAYEQFFGPGTRLTVL.

This clone turned up a few times. This chain joins TRBV12-5 and TRBJ2-5; no clear D. Germline lookup yields CDR1 LGHNT and CDR2 FRNRAP. V dropped 5 bases and J dropped 5 bases, with 18 bases sitting between them. The CDR3 covers 15 residues. For the CDR3, the DNA is TGTGCTAGTGGTCCCCGTGGGTTTGCGTCGGAGACCCAGTACTTC. Translating it yields CASGPRGFASETQYF.

The genes are TRBV6-8 and TRBJ1-3, with D unclear. V was trimmed by 7 bases and J by 0 bases, leaving 13 bases between them. Per germline, CDR1 MNHGY and CDR2 SAAAGT. The CDR3 is 15 amino acids. The CDR3 reads CASNRFFSSGNTIYF. The CDR3 DNA is TGTGCCAGCAACAGATTCTTCTCCTCTGGAAACACCATATATTTT.

The chain joins TRBV7-9 to TRBJ1-1; D perhaps matches TRBD1 (5 bases). V was clipped by 11 bases and J by 1 base, with 17 bases between them. Per the germline V gene, CDR1 is SEHNR and CDR2 is FQNEAQ (reference sequence). The CDR3 length is 14 residues. The CDR3 coding sequence is TGTGCCGTCTCTAAGTTCCAGGGGAACACTGAAGCTTTCTTT. Translating gives CAVSKFQGNTEAFF. Filled out from reference TRBV7-9 and TRBJ1-1, the complete variable domain reads DTGVSQNPRHKITKRGQNVTFRCDPISEHNRLYWYRQTLGQGPEFLTYFQNEAQLEKSRLLSDRFSAERPKGSFSTLEIQRTEQGDSAMYLCAVSKFQGNTEAFFGQGTRLTVV.

The chain couples TRBV6-1 to TRBJ1-4, with 10 bases fitting TRBD1. V lost 2 bases, J lost 8 bases, and 14 bases stayed unmatched. The CDR3 has 18 amino acids. The V gene's germline CDR1 is MNHNS and CDR2 SASEGT. This chain's CDR3 is CASSELGRDRGLREKLFF. Written as DNA, the CDR3 is TGTGCCAGCAGTGAATTAGGCCGGGACAGGGGATTACGGGAAAAACTGTTTTTT.

This clone was counted ten times or more. This chain joins TRBV11-3 and TRBJ1-2, with D possibly matching TRBD1 (5 bases). V lost 7 bases to trimming and J lost 4 bases, with 16 bases between them. Germline CDR1 and CDR2: SGHNT and YENEEA. The CDR3 sequence is 14 residues long. The CDR3 region has the DNA TGTGCCAGCACCTCTCCGGGACCCGGCTATGGCTACACCTTC. This sequence encodes CASTSPGPGYGYTF. Full variable domain (missing parts from reference TRBV11-3 and TRBJ1-2): EAGVVQSPRYKIIEKKQPVAFWCNPISGHNTLYWYLQNLGQGPELLIRYENEEAVDDSQLPKDRFSAERLKGVDSTLKIQPAELGDSAVYLCASTSPGPGYGYTFGSGTRLTVV.

The CDR3 nucleotides are TGTGCCAGCACCCCGGGCTACGAGCAGTACTTC. Its protein product is CASTPGYEQYF. J is TRBJ2-7 and V is TRBV6-5; D gene ambiguous. Looked up from germline, CDR1 is MNHEY and CDR2 is SVGAGI. The ends were cut back, 7 bases at V and 3 bases at J, with 7 bases in the middle. The CDR3 extends over 11 amino acids.

About this clone: One end of the junction varies from germline; a read error may be responsible. Additional DNA sequences in this sample encode the identical CDR3. This chain joins TRBV28 and TRBJ1-5; D is unresolved. The CDR3 extends over 15 amino acids. Germline V CDR1 and CDR2: MDHEN, SYDVKM. The CDR3 loop reads CASSLSTFSNQPQHF. For the CDR3, the DNA is TGTGCCAGCAGCTTATCGACATTTAGCAATCAGCCCCAGCATTTT.

This chain links TRBV9 with TRBJ1-1; D gene ambiguous. The CDR3 covers 14 residues. CDR1 SGDLS and CDR2 YYNGEE come from the germline V gene. V lost 4 bases and J lost 0, with 10 bases in between. This CDR3 is CASSISLMNTEAFF. The DNA of the CDR3 is TGTGCCAGCAGCATTTCCCTGATGAACACTGAAGCTTTCTTT. Variable domain in full (rest from reference TRBV9 and TRBJ1-1): DSGVTQTPKHLITATGQRVTLRCSPRSGDLSVYWYQQSLDQGLQFLIQYYNGEERAKGNILERFSAQQFPDLHSELNLSSLELGDSALYFCASSISLMNTEAFFGQGTRLTVV.

This chain joins TRBV10-3 and TRBJ1-2, with TRBD1 as a possible D gene (6 bases). The CDR3 loop spans 15 amino acids. V was clipped by 0 bases and J by 5 bases, with 13 bases between them. Germline V gene data show CDR1 as ENHRY and CDR2 as SYGVKD. In DNA, the CDR3 is TGTGCCATCAGTGAGTCGACAGGAGAGGGGTATGGCTACACCTTC. This encodes CAISESTGEGYGYTF.

V and J are TRBV11-3 and TRBJ2-7; the D gene is possibly TRBD1 (6 bases). This CDR3 is 15 amino acids long. CDR1 and CDR2 (germline): SGHNT, YENEEA. V lost 5 bases and J 2 bases, leaving 16 bases between the germline ends. CDR3 sequence reads: CASSRISGATYEQYF. CDR3 DNA sequence: TGTGCCAGCAGCCGAATTTCAGGGGCAACCTACGAGCAGTACTTC.

This chain links TRBV27 with TRBJ2-7; 16 nucleotides agree with TRBD2. CDR3 length: 16 residues. Trimming removed 7 bases from V and 4 bases from J; junction bases left unmatched: 7. Germline values: CDR1 MNHEY, CDR2 SMNVEV (reference sequence). The CDR3 DNA reads TGTGCCAGCAACCCGGGACTAGCGGGAGGGCGATACGAGCAGTACTTC. As protein: CASNPGLAGGRYEQYF.

J is TRBJ2-7 and V is TRBV5-4; 8 nucleotides line up with TRBD1. This CDR3 is 15 amino acids long. From germline, CDR1 is SGHNT and CDR2 YYREEE (reference sequence). V lost 0 bases to trimming and J lost 6 bases; unmatched junction nucleotides: 8. CDR3 sequence reads: CASSLVTGVKGEQYF. CDR3 nucleotide sequence: TGTGCCAGCAGCTTGGTGACAGGGGTTAAGGGCGAGCAGTACTTC.

The chain carries TRBV5-8 and TRBJ1-4; 7 positions agree with TRBD1. The CDR3 is 16 amino acids. V shed 5 bases, J shed 5 bases, and the junction held 12 bases outside the gene matches. Germline lookup yields CDR1 SGHTS and CDR2 YDEGEE. The CDR3 coding sequence is TGTGCCAGCAGACAGGGGCCCGGGACAGTAAATGAAAAACTGTTTTTT. It encodes CASRQGPGTVNEKLFF.

The J gene is TRBJ2-5, the V gene TRBV6-4; D is undetermined. This CDR3 contains 11 residues. The germline V gene has CDR1 MRHNA and CDR2 SNTAGT. The V and J ends lost 0 bases and 13 bases respectively, with 9 bases between them. For the CDR3, the DNA is TGTGCCAGCAGTGACTCTCCGGTGGTGTACTTC. Its protein is CASSDSPVVYF.

The gene calls are TRBV3-1 (or the pseudogene TRBV3-2) and TRBJ2-1, with TRBD2 matching 8 bases. This CDR3 has 16 residues. Looked up from germline, CDR1 is LGHDT and CDR2 is YNNKEL (reference sequence). V was clipped by 1 base and J by 8 bases; unmatched bases: 10. This chain's CDR3 is CASSQGTSHPRDEQFF. CDR3 in DNA: TGTGCCAGCAGCCAAGGGACTAGCCATCCTAGGGATGAGCAGTTCTTC.

This chain uses TRBV5-1 with TRBJ2-5; 7 positions match TRBD2. V lost 6 bases and J lost 5; bases outside the gene matches: 10. Germline V CDR1 and CDR2: SGHRS, YFSETQ. The CDR3 runs 14 residues. DNA of the CDR3: TGCGCCAGCACCCCTGGAAGGCGGGGGGAGACCCAGTACTTC. This encodes CASTPGRRGETQYF.

This chain's CDR3 is CASSLDSLGTSGGTDTQYF. The CDR3 coding sequence is TGCGCCAGCAGCTTGGACAGTCTAGGGACTAGCGGGGGAACAGATACGCAGTATTTT. The J gene is TRBJ2-3, the V gene TRBV5-1, with 14 bases that match TRBD2. CDR3 length equals 19 residues. Germline V CDR1 and CDR2: SGHRS, YFSETQ. With V trimmed by 0 bases and J by 3 bases, 9 bases remained unmatched.

The chain has TRBV19 and TRBJ1-5, with D hard to call. Germline assignment: CDR1 LNHDA and CDR2 SQIVND (reference sequence). The CDR3 sequence is 14 residues long. V was shortened by 9 bases and J by 3 bases, with 15 bases between the two germline ends. For the CDR3, the DNA is TGTGCCAGCAGAGCTCCGTCGTCCAATCAGCCCCAGCATTTT. This gives the protein CASRAPSSNQPQHF.

The J gene is TRBJ2-5, the V gene TRBV6-1, with D unresolved. CDR1 is MNHNS and CDR2 is SASEGT in the germline V gene. Trimming pared 1 base from V and 4 bases from J, leaving 10 bases between. This CDR3 comprises 14 residues. This chain's CDR3 is CASSEGHFLETQYF. The CDR3 DNA reads as TGTGCCAGCAGTGAAGGCCATTTCTTAGAGACCCAGTACTTC.

The J gene is TRBJ1-2, the V gene TRBV19; 9 bases agree with TRBD1. Germline-derived CDR1 and CDR2 are LNHDA and SQIVND (reference sequence). The CDR3 consists of 13 residues. J gave up 7 bases and V 10 bases, and 10 bases lay outside the gene matches. CDR3 DNA sequence: TGTGCCACATTCCGGGGGACAGGGAGTGGCTACACCTTC. Translating it yields CATFRGTGSGYTF.